This T cell receptor beta chain was identified in a study of OX40 agonist ivuxolimab in advanced cancers. Study summary: An agonistic anti-OX40 (CD134) antibody, ivuxolimab, was used to treat the patients. Patients in the trial were receiving intravenous ivuxolimab every 2 weeks, at doses of 0.01 to 10 mg/kg.

The study's findings and limits: On average, CD8+ T cells showed a greater number of expanded clones than CD4+. Among the nonresponders, some also had low normalized T-cell clonal expansion.

Only in-frame clones appear in the TCRdb table, and some are missing; sequencing was by immunoSEQ multiplex PCR. The repertoire holds 90,000 or so clones, with 85% to 90% as singletons. Details on this clone: Its target is unknown.

The ends lost 4 bases at V and 3 bases at J; junction bases unmatched: 7. Germline V gene lookup returns CDR1 ENHRY and CDR2 SYGVKD. The CDR3 length is 16 residues. Material: CD4+ or CD8+ T cells sorted from blood, obtained in a trial of the OX40 agonist ivuxolimab. This clonotype was sampled from an adult with an advanced solid tumor such as melanoma, head and neck, liver or kidney cancer. The chain couples TRBV10-3 to TRBJ2-7; TRBD2 aligns across 12 bases. CDR3 loop: CAISGVTSGGLYEQYF. In DNA, the CDR3 is TGTGCCATCAGTGGTGTGACTAGCGGGGGACTCTACGAGCAGTACTTC.